These T cell receptor beta chains were read from a single sample in a study of shared clonotypes between healthy human individuals. Libraries were prepared by immunoSEQ multiplex PCR; TCRdb keeps only in-frame clonotypes and omits some of them. Counted here are over a million clones, more than 95% occurring once; the ten biggest clones make up approximately 1.1%. The specimen was naive CD4+ T cells sorted from blood. These receptors were taken from a young man in good health. The CDR3 runs from the conserved cysteine through the conserved F or W. D genes are given only for firm matches. Clone size is not always given. Where it is, it says once, few, many or a class for expanded clones.

d_gene: NA; j_gene: TRBJ1-1; v_gene: TRBV7-9; abundance: NA; CDR3aa: CASRRRQTNTEAFF; CDR3nt: TGTGCCAGCAGAAGAAGACAGACGAACACTGAAGCTTTCTTT
d_gene: NA; j_gene: TRBJ2-1; v_gene: TRBV15; abundance: NA; CDR3aa: CATSRVDPGEQFF; CDR3nt: TGTGCCACCAGCAGAGTGGACCCAGGGGAGCAGTTCTTC
d_gene: NA; j_gene: TRBJ1-3; v_gene: TRBV9; abundance: NA; CDR3aa: CASSVAPYPSQRSGNTIYF; CDR3nt: TGTGCCAGCAGCGTAGCTCCGTACCCTTCCCAACGCTCTGGAAACACCATATATTTT
d_gene: NA; j_gene: TRBJ1-4; v_gene: TRBV18; abundance: NA; CDR3aa: CASSGAANEKLFF; CDR3nt: TGTGCCAGCTCTGGGGCAGCTAATGAAAAACTGTTTTTT
d_gene: NA; j_gene: TRBJ1-1; v_gene: TRBV5-1; abundance: NA; CDR3aa: CASSPEGRSEAFF; CDR3nt: TGCGCCAGCAGCCCGGAGGGCCGCTCTGAAGCTTTCTTT
d_gene: TRBD1; j_gene: TRBJ2-2; v_gene: TRBV15; abundance: NA; CDR3aa: CATSRVRGLNTGELFF; CDR3nt: TGTGCCACCAGCAGAGTAAGGGGGCTGAACACCGGGGAGCTGTTTTTT
d_gene: NA; j_gene: TRBJ2-2; v_gene: TRBV9; abundance: NA; CDR3aa: CASSATLIGELFF; CDR3nt: TGTGCCAGCAGCGCCACCCTAATCGGGGAGCTGTTTTTT
d_gene: NA; j_gene: TRBJ2-5; v_gene: TRBV6-4; abundance: NA; CDR3aa: CASSRAREETQYF; CDR3nt: TGTGCCAGCAGTAGGGCCAGGGAAGAGACCCAGTACTTC
d_gene: TRBD1; j_gene: TRBJ2-3; v_gene: TRBV18; abundance: NA; CDR3aa: CASTTGTGGADTQYF; CDR3nt: TGTGCCAGCACGACCGGGACAGGGGGTGCAGATACGCAGTATTTT
d_gene: TRBD1; j_gene: TRBJ2-7; v_gene: TRBV10-3; abundance: NA; CDR3aa: CAISGPDRGLNEQYF; CDR3nt: TGTGCCATCAGTGGACCCGACAGGGGTCTAAACGAGCAGTACTTC
d_gene: TRBD2; j_gene: TRBJ2-1; v_gene: TRBV9; abundance: NA; CDR3aa: CASSQSAGSSYNEQFF; CDR3nt: TGTGCCAGCAGCCAATCAGCGGGAAGCTCCTACAATGAGCAGTTCTTC
d_gene: NA; j_gene: TRBJ1-2; v_gene: TRBV5-1; abundance: NA; CDR3aa: CASSSDHKNYGYTF; CDR3nt: TGCGCCAGCAGCTCGGACCATAAAAACTATGGCTACACCTTC
d_gene: NA; j_gene: TRBJ1-1; v_gene: TRBV5-4; abundance: NA; CDR3aa: CASSLNRRTEAFF; CDR3nt: TGTGCCAGCAGCTTGAACAGGAGGACTGAAGCTTTCTTT
d_gene: TRBD2; j_gene: TRBJ2-2; v_gene: TRBV5-1; abundance: once; CDR3aa: CASSLAGGWTGELFF; CDR3nt: TGCGCCAGCAGCCTCGCGGGGGGCTGGACCGGGGAGCTGTTTTTT
d_gene: TRBD2; j_gene: TRBJ2-1; v_gene: TRBV4-1; abundance: NA; CDR3aa: CASSARGRSYYNEQFF; CDR3nt: TGCGCCAGCAGCGCTCGCGGGAGGAGTTATTACAATGAGCAGTTCTTC
d_gene: NA; j_gene: TRBJ1-5; v_gene: TRBV30; abundance: NA; CDR3aa: CAWSVAGTGQPQHF; CDR3nt: TGTGCCTGGAGTGTAGCGGGGACCGGTCAGCCCCAGCATTTT
d_gene: NA; j_gene: TRBJ2-3; v_gene: TRBV2; abundance: NA; CDR3aa: CASSEAGYADTQYF; CDR3nt: TGTGCCAGCAGTGAAGCGGGATACGCAGATACGCAGTATTTT
d_gene: NA; j_gene: TRBJ1-1; v_gene: TRBV6-5; abundance: once; CDR3aa: CASSLSQGFTEAFF; CDR3nt: TGTGCCAGCAGTTTATCACAGGGTTTCACTGAAGCTTTCTTT
d_gene: TRBD2; j_gene: TRBJ2-7; v_gene: TRBV5-4; abundance: NA; CDR3aa: CASSLPGLGSYEQYF; CDR3nt: TGTGCCAGCAGCCTTCCTGGACTAGGTTCCTACGAGCAGTACTTC
d_gene: NA; j_gene: TRBJ1-1; v_gene: TRBV4-2; abundance: NA; CDR3aa: CASSQDQARRAAEAFF; CDR3nt: TGTGCCAGCAGCCAAGATCAGGCCCGACGCGCGGCTGAAGCTTTCTTT
d_gene: NA; j_gene: TRBJ1-1; v_gene: TRBV30; abundance: NA; CDR3aa: CAWRGRGTEAFF; CDR3nt: TGTGCCTGGAGGGGGAGAGGGACTGAAGCTTTCTTT
d_gene: TRBD2; j_gene: TRBJ2-3; v_gene: TRBV10-2; abundance: NA; CDR3aa: CASNSGESDTQYF; CDR3nt: TGCGCCAGCAACAGCGGGGAATCAGATACGCAGTATTTT
d_gene: NA; j_gene: TRBJ2-1; v_gene: TRBV2; abundance: NA; CDR3aa: CASKAGGQYNEQFF; CDR3nt: TGTGCCAGCAAGGCGGGTGGCCAATACAATGAGCAGTTCTTC
d_gene: NA; j_gene: TRBJ2-1; v_gene: TRBV18; abundance: NA; CDR3aa: CASSLEESRRNEQFF; CDR3nt: TGTGCCAGCTCACTAGAAGAGTCTCGGAGGAATGAGCAGTTCTTC
d_gene: TRBD2; j_gene: TRBJ2-2; v_gene: TRBV5-4; abundance: NA; CDR3aa: CASSYSGTFTGELFF; CDR3nt: TGTGCCAGCAGCTATAGCGGGACCTTTACCGGGGAGCTGTTTTTT
d_gene: NA; j_gene: TRBJ2-1; v_gene: TRBV7-2; abundance: NA; CDR3aa: CASSLMAYNEQFF; CDR3nt: TGTGCCAGCAGCTTAATGGCCTACAATGAGCAGTTCTTC
d_gene: NA; j_gene: TRBJ1-1; v_gene: TRBV6-5; abundance: NA; CDR3aa: CASSTGPEAFF; CDR3nt: TGTGCCAGCAGTACCGGACCCGAAGCTTTCTTT